The 27 T cell receptor beta chains given below trace back to one sample, sequenced in a study of blood T cell repertoires in COVID-19. Repertoires were generated with immunoSEQ multiplex PCR, while TCRdb's copy carries only in-frame clones and drops some. The table records 160,000 or so clones, around three quarters of them present only once. The source material was peripheral blood. These receptor sequences come from a man between 65 and 85 years old with active or convalescent COVID-19.

A remark on this clone: Additional DNA sequences in this sample encode the identical CDR3. The CDR3 region is CASSLQGDTQYF. For the CDR3, the DNA is TGTGCCAGCAGCTTACAGGGGGATACGCAGTATTTT. This chain joins TRBV7-3 and TRBJ2-3, with D maybe TRBD1 (6 bases). The CDR3 has 12 residues. With 2 bases removed from V and 6 bases from J, the gap between germline ends came to 6 bases. Looked up from germline, CDR1 is SGHTA and CDR2 is FQGTGA.

The count of this clone is one. This chain links TRBV2 with TRBJ2-7, with 8 bases identical to TRBD2. Trimming cost V 4 bases and J 6 bases; bases outside gene matches: 8. The CDR3 is 14 amino acids. Germline V lookup: CDR1 SNHLY, CDR2 FYNNEI. The CDR3 reads CASSARGGLTEQYF. In nucleotides, the CDR3 is TGTGCCAGCAGTGCTCGGGGGGGACTGACCGAGCAGTACTTC.

The chain combines TRBV5-6 with TRBJ1-1, with D perhaps matching TRBD1 (5 bases). Trimming left V 2 bases short and J 0 bases short, with 14 bases between. CDR3 size: 16 residues. The germline V gene has CDR1 SGHDT and CDR2 YYEEEE. CDR3 sequence (DNA): TGTGCCAGCAGCTTTGGGGGGTCACAGCTGAACACTGAAGCTTTCTTT. Residues: CASSFGGSQLNTEAFF.

The chain recombines TRBV19 with TRBJ1-5; D gene ambiguous. Germline CDR1 LNHDA, CDR2 SQIVND (reference sequence). This CDR3 has 13 residues. Trimming cost V 1 base and J 7 bases, with 8 bases left between them. The CDR3 loop reads CASSIVVEQPQHF. CDR3 in DNA: TGTGCCAGTAGTATAGTAGTGGAGCAGCCCCAGCATTTT.

V gene TRBV5-4 combines with J gene TRBJ2-7; the match to TRBD2 covers 8 bases. Germline CDR1 is SGHNT and CDR2 is YYREEE (reference sequence). V gave up 0 bases and J gave up 5 bases; unmatched junction bases: 13. This CDR3 region has 17 residues. The CDR3 loop is CASSLGRVRAGDHEQYF. The CDR3 coding sequence is TGTGCCAGCAGCTTGGGCCGAGTTCGAGCGGGAGATCACGAGCAGTACTTC.

The chain carries TRBV5-1 and TRBJ2-5, with a tentative D call TRBD2 (6 bases). Between the trimmed V and J ends, which lost 4 bases and 5 bases, there was a span of 27 bases. Germline values: CDR1 SGHRS, CDR2 YFSETQ. The CDR3 runs 18 residues. The CDR3 DNA is TGCGCCAGCAGCAATTACGCCGGGACTTCGGACATCCGGGAGACCCAGTACTTC. It encodes CASSNYAGTSDIRETQYF.

The chain couples TRBV7-9 to TRBJ1-2; 7 bases map to TRBD1. The length of the CDR3 is 15 residues. In germline, CDR1 is SEHNR, CDR2 FQNEAQ (reference sequence). Unmatched junction bases numbered 6, after V lost 3 bases and J lost 2 bases. The CDR3 nucleotides read TGTGCCAGCAGCTTTGGGACAGCCGAAAACTATGGCTACACCTTC. It encodes CASSFGTAENYGYTF. Full variable domain (outside the CDR3, taken from reference TRBV7-9 and TRBJ1-2): DTGVSQNPRHKITKRGQNVTFRCDPISEHNRLYWYRQTLGQGPEFLTYFQNEAQLEKSRLLSDRFSAERPKGSFSTLEIQRTEQGDSAMYLCASSFGTAENYGYTFGSGTRLTVV.

This clone turned up a few times. J is TRBJ1-1 and V is TRBV10-1; no firm D call. The CDR3 consists of 14 residues. V was pared by 2 bases and J by 5 bases, with 12 bases between. Germline V gene lookup returns CDR1 WNHNN and CDR2 SYGVQD (reference sequence). The CDR3 loop is CASSEGDGETEAFF. As DNA, the CDR3 is TGCGCCAGCAGTGAGGGGGATGGGGAGACTGAAGCTTTCTTT.

About this clone: At the DNA level, this CDR3 is encoded by other sequences in the same sample as well. The chain combines TRBV9 with TRBJ1-1; 8 bases map to TRBD1. CDR3 length: 15 residues. Trimming at V came to 0 bases and at J to 0 bases, leaving 1 base not matched to a gene. Looked up from germline, CDR1 is SGDLS and CDR2 is YYNGEE. The CDR3 DNA reads as TGTGCCAGCAGCGTAGGGGACAGGATGAACACTGAAGCTTTCTTT. This sequence encodes CASSVGDRMNTEAFF.

V usage is TRBV10-2 and J usage is TRBJ1-3, with D unclear. The V and J ends lost 1 base and 4 bases respectively, with 14 bases between them. The CDR3 contains 16 residues. The germline gives CDR1 WSHSY, CDR2 SAAADI. The CDR3 bases are TGCGCCAGCAGTGAGTTTTACGGAGGAGGGGGAAACACCATATATTTT. Amino acids: CASSEFYGGGGNTIYF.

This clone was detected only a few times. The genes are TRBV7-2 and TRBJ2-7; perhaps TRBD2 as D (6 bases). The CDR3 runs 15 residues. The germline gives CDR1 SGHTA, CDR2 FQGNSA. V was shortened by 5 bases and J by 4 bases, with 18 bases between the two germline ends. In nucleotides, the CDR3 is TGTGCCAGCAGCCCATGGAATGAGGAGGGTTACGAGCAGTACTTC. Translated, it gives CASSPWNEEGYEQYF.

This clone was found once. The gene calls are TRBV2 and TRBJ1-1; D is perhaps TRBD1 (5 bases). The V gene lost 8 bases and the J gene lost 3 bases, with 19 bases spanning the gap. Germline CDR1 and CDR2: SNHLY and FYNNEI. The CDR3 is 15 residues long. CDR3 bases: TGTGCCAGCCCTATCTTTGACCGGGGGGACACTGAAGCTTTCTTT. Encoded protein: CASPIFDRGDTEAFF.

This rearrangement joins TRBV4-3 to TRBJ1-1, with D possibly TRBD1 on 6 matching bases. The germline V gene has CDR1 LGHNA and CDR2 YSLEER. V lost 10 bases to trimming and J lost 9 bases, with 18 bases between them. This CDR3 comprises 12 residues. The CDR3 DNA follows: TGCGCCACCTCGGACAGAGACAGAAAAGCTTTCTTT. Its translation is CATSDRDRKAFF.

This rearrangement joins TRBV11-2 to TRBJ2-1; 8 bases fit TRBD2. The CDR3 length is 14 residues. Germline V CDR1 and CDR2: SGHAT, FQNNGV. Unmatched junction bases numbered 1, after V lost 3 bases and J lost 3 bases. CDR3 bases: TGTGCCAGCAGCTTCGGGACTAGCTACAATGAGCAGTTCTTC. Translated, it gives CASSFGTSYNEQFF.

J is TRBJ1-4 and V is TRBV5-4, with 7 bases that match TRBD1. Looked up from germline, CDR1 is SGHNT and CDR2 is YYREEE (reference sequence). Germline trimming cut 2 bases from V and 3 bases from J; bases unmatched to any gene: 4. The CDR3 covers 15 residues. CDR3 DNA sequence: TGTGCCAGCAGCTTAGGGACAGATGCTAATGAAAAACTGTTTTTT. Amino acids: CASSLGTDANEKLFF.

This clone was seen just once. The J gene is TRBJ1-2, the V gene TRBV28; possible D gene TRBD1, 6 bases. CDR3 size: 13 residues. Germline CDR1 reads MDHEN; CDR2 reads SYDVKM. The V end was cut by 8 bases, the J end by 4 bases, with 14 bases between. CDR3 in DNA: TGTGCCAGCGGGCGGGGGCGCGGCTATGGCTACACCTTC. Encoded protein: CASGRGRGYGYTF.

This clone was seen a few times. The rearrangement uses TRBV7-8 and TRBJ2-1, with a tentative D call TRBD2 (6 bases). Germline CDR1 reads SGHVS; CDR2 reads FQNEAQ. The V end was cut by 1 base, the J end by 3 bases, with 10 bases between. This CDR3 region has 15 residues. The DNA for the CDR3 is TGTGCCAGCAGCTTAGGCGGGGTTCGCTACAATGAGCAGTTCTTC. Its protein is CASSLGGVRYNEQFF.

The chain carries TRBV19 and TRBJ1-1, with D hard to call. CDR3 length: 15 residues. CDR1 and CDR2 (germline): LNHDA, SQIVND (reference sequence). V gave up 5 bases and J gave up 1 base, with 14 bases separating them. The CDR3 is CASSSSSSGNTEAFF. The CDR3 coding sequence is TGTGCCAGTAGTTCTAGCTCCTCGGGGAACACTGAAGCTTTCTTT.

This clone was counted only a few times. The rearrangement links TRBV19 to TRBJ2-7, with 7 bases lining up with TRBD1. The V gene's germline CDR1 is LNHDA and CDR2 SQIVND (reference sequence). This CDR3 comprises 14 residues. With V trimmed by 5 bases and J by 3 bases, 7 bases remained unmatched. CDR3 sequence (DNA): TGTGCCAGTAGTTTGACAGGGAGTGGCTACGAGCAGTACTTC. This gives the protein CASSLTGSGYEQYF.

The V and J genes are TRBV5-5 and TRBJ1-2; 7 bases agree with TRBD1. CDR3 size: 14 residues. Looked up from germline, CDR1 is SGHKS and CDR2 is YYEKEE (reference sequence). V lost 2 bases, J lost 7 bases, and 8 bases stayed unmatched. For the CDR3, the DNA is TGTGCCAGCAGCTTATTAGGGGGCTTTCGTGGCTACACCTTC. Translation gives CASSLLGGFRGYTF.

In this sample, this clone turned up once. The chain is built from TRBV5-4 and TRBJ1-3; perhaps TRBD1 as D (6 bases). Trimming cost V 1 base and J 1 base, with 12 bases left between them. Germline CDR1 and CDR2: SGHNT and YYREEE (reference sequence). This CDR3 is 16 amino acids long. The CDR3 loop is CASSLKVRGSGNTIYF. The CDR3 DNA is TGTGCCAGCAGCTTGAAGGTCAGGGGATCTGGAAACACCATATATTTT.

V gene TRBV24-1 combines with J gene TRBJ2-5; D is perhaps TRBD1 (5 bases). There are 15 residues in the CDR3. V dropped 0 bases and J dropped 2 bases, with 9 bases sitting between them. Per the germline V gene, CDR1 is KGHDR and CDR2 is SFDVKD. The CDR3 loop is CATSDLQDNQETQYF. The CDR3 DNA sequence: TGTGCCACCAGTGATTTGCAGGACAATCAAGAGACCCAGTACTTC.

This chain links TRBV5-6 with TRBJ2-3, with D uncertain. With 6 bases removed from V and 2 bases from J, the gap between germline ends came to 10 bases. CDR3 length equals 13 residues. Germline CDR1 SGHDT, CDR2 YYEEEE. The CDR3 coding sequence is TGTGCCAGCATGGGTCAGGACACAGATACGCAGTATTTT. It specifies CASMGQDTDTQYF.

This rearrangement joins TRBV24-1 to TRBJ2-5, with 10 bases lining up with TRBD2. This CDR3 comprises 15 residues. The V and J ends lost 4 bases and 5 bases, in that order; junction bases with no gene match: 6. Germline V gene sequence: CDR1 KGHDR, CDR2 SFDVKD. The CDR3 is CATSDPSSGSETQYF. The CDR3 coding sequence is TGTGCCACCAGTGACCCATCTAGCGGGAGTGAGACCCAGTACTTC.

The chain recombines TRBV7-9 with TRBJ2-3; 9 positions match TRBD1. Losses at the gene ends were 2 bases for V and 4 bases for J; bases not matched to a gene: 4. This CDR3 region has 15 residues. Germline lookup yields CDR1 SEHNR and CDR2 FQNEAQ (reference sequence). This chain's CDR3 is CASSLQGQGSDTQYF. DNA for the CDR3: TGTGCCAGCAGCTTACAGGGACAGGGCTCAGATACGCAGTATTTT.

The V call is TRBV2, the J call TRBJ1-4, with D unclear. The CDR3 contains 14 residues. Germline-derived CDR1 and CDR2 are SNHLY and FYNNEI. The V gene lost 4 bases and the J gene lost 4 bases, with 10 bases spanning the gap. The CDR3 reads CASSAQTFNEKLFF. The CDR3 nucleotides are TGTGCCAGCAGTGCGCAGACTTTTAATGAAAAACTGTTTTTT.

The chain is built from TRBV7-8 and TRBJ2-5, with 8 bases fitting TRBD2. The CDR3 loop spans 17 amino acids. The ends lost 3 bases at V and 4 bases at J; junction bases unmatched: 13. Germline V gives CDR1 SGHVS, CDR2 FQNEAQ. The CDR3 loop reads CASSFIAGTSLTETQYF. CDR3 bases: TGTGCCAGCAGCTTCATAGCGGGGACCTCCCTTACAGAGACCCAGTACTTC.